The clone carrying this TCR beta chain occurred many times. Antigen specificity is unknown. The sample comes from a study of T-cell reconstitution after alpha-beta-depleted transplantation in children. The TCRbeta library was prepared with unique molecular identifiers. From the PCR reads, TCRdb called clonotypes with MiXCR, one entry per CDR3 protein. Of 280,000 or so distinct CDR3 sequences listed, about 9.9% are singletons. Study-wide results and limits: As was reported, about two months after transplant, alpha-beta T cells came from several hundred expanded graft clones. Recipient T cells and thymic progenitors that survived were the source of the high TCRbeta diversity seen at day 60 in some patients. The main origin of T-cell counts and diversity one year after transplant was newly produced T cells.

Germline assignment: CDR1 SGHRS and CDR2 YFSETQ. The CDR3 is 18 residues long. V lost 0 bases, J lost 0 bases, and 16 bases lay in between. This receptor was identified in a male patient between 2 and 15 years old who had a stem cell transplant for chronic granulomatous disease, so the T cells may come from the graft donor. This rearrangement joins TRBV5-1 to TRBJ1-3; the D gene is possibly TRBD1 (6 bases). Sequencing used peripheral blood, obtained 180 days after TCRalphabeta/CD19-depleted stem cell transplant. The CDR3 sequence: CASSLARDTEYSGNTIYF. The CDR3 region has the DNA TGCGCCAGCAGCTTGGCCAGGGACACGGAATACTCTGGAAACACCATATATTTT. Filled out from reference TRBV5-1 and TRBJ1-3, the complete variable domain reads KAGVTQTPRYLIKTRGQQVTLSCSPISGHRSVSWYQQTPGQGLQFLFEYFSETQRNKGNFPGRFSGRQFSNSRSEMNVSTLELGDSALYLCASSLARDTEYSGNTIYFGEGSWLTVV.